This T cell receptor (beta chain) appears in the sequencing data of a study of blood T cell repertoires in COVID-19. Participants spanned ages about 18 to 100 years and resided in roughly 22 US areas. Participants' reported clinical history set cohort assignment. Two consecutive negative NP/OP PCR tests, clearance, or resolved symptoms defined Cohort 3 recovery. This CDR3 is built from 11 residues. Trimming stripped 3 bases from V and 4 bases from J, with 5 bases between. Germline loops: CDR1 GTSNPN, CDR2 SVGIG (reference sequence). Study processing details: Quantification of nucleated cells was approximated via reference gene primer amplification. Assay: immunoSEQ multiplex PCR; the TCRdb copy retains only in-frame clones and omits some. Clone size and the V and J calls come from that table; the DNA yielded D and trimming. The repertoire includes 250,000 to 300,000 clones, around 88% of them detected once, and approximately 9.5% sits in the top ten.

The sample was PBMCs or T cells enriched from blood (not recorded which). The chain recombines TRBV30 with TRBJ2-3; possibly TRBD1 for D (5 bases). The TCR comes from a man aged 40-49 years who had recovered from COVID-19. The CDR3 sequence is CAWRQADTQYF. The CDR3 nucleotides read TGTGCCTGGAGACAGGCAGATACGCAGTATTTT. The whole variable domain, remainder taken from reference TRBV30 and TRBJ2-3, is SQTIHQWPATLVQPVGSPLSLECTVEGTSNPNLYWYRQAAGRGLQLLFYSVGIGQISSEVPQNLSASRPQDRQFILSSKKLLLSDSGFYLCAWRQADTQYFGPGTRLTVL.